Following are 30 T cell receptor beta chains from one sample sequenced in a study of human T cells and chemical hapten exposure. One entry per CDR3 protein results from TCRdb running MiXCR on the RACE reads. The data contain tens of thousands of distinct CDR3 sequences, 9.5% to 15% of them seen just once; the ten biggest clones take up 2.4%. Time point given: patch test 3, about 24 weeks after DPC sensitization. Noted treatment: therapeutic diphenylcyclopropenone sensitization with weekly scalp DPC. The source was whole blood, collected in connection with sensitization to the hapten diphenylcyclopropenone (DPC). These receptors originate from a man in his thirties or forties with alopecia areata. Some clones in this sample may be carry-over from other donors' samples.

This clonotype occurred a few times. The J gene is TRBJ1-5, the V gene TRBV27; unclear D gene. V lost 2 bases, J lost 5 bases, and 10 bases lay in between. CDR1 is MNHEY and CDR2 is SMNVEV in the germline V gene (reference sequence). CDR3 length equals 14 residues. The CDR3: CASSLEIGDQPQHF. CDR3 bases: TGTGCCAGCAGTTTAGAGATCGGCGATCAGCCCCAGCATTTT.

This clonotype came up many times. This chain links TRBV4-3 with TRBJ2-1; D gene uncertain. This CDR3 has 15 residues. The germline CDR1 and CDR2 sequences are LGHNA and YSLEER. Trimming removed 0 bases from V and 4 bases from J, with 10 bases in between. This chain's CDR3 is CASSQDLARYNEQFF. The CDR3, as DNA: TGCGCCAGCAGCCAAGATCTGGCCAGGTACAATGAGCAGTTCTTC.

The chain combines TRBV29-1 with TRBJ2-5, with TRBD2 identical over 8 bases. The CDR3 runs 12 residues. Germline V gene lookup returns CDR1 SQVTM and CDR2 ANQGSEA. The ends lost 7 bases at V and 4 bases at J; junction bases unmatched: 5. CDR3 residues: CSATLAGETQYF. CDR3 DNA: TGCAGCGCTACTCTAGCGGGAGAGACCCAGTACTTC.

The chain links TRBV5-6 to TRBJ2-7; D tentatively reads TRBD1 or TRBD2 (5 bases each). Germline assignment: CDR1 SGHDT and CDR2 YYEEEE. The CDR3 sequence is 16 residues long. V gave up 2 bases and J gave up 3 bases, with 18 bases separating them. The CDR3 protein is CASSLGAGSVVYEQYF. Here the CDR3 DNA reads TGTGCCAGCAGCTTAGGGGCAGGGAGTGTTGTCTACGAGCAGTACTTC. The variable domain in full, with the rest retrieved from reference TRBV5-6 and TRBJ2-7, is DAGVTQSPTHLIKTRGQQVTLRCSPKSGHDTVSWYQQALGQGPQFIFQYYEEEERQRGNFPDRFSGHQFPNYSSELNVNALLLGDSALYLCASSLGAGSVVYEQYFGPGTRLTVT.

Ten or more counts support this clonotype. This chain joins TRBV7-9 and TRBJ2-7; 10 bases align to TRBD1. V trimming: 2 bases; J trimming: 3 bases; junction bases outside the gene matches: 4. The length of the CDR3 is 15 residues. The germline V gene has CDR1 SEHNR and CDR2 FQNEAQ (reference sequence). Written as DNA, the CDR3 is TGTGCCAGCAGCTTACCGGGACAGGGGAGCTACGAGCAGTACTTC. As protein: CASSLPGQGSYEQYF.

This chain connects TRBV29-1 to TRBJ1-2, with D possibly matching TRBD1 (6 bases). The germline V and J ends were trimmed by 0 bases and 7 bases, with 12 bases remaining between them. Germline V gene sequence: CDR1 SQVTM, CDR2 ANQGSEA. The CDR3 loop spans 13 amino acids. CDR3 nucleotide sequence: TGCAGCGTTGAAGAGATATACAGGGCTGGCTACACCTTC. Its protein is CSVEEIYRAGYTF.

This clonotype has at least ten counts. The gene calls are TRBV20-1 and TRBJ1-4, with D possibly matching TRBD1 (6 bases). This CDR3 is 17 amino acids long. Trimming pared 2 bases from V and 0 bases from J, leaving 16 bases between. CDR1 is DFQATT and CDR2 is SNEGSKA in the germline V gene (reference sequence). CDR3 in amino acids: CSARRSRGQPTNEKLFF. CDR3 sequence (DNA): TGCAGTGCTAGACGTTCCAGGGGCCAGCCAACTAATGAAAAACTGTTTTTT.

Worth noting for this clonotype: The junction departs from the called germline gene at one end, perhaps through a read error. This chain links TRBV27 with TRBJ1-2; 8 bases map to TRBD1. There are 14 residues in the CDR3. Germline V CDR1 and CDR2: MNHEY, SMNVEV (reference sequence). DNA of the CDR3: TGTGCCAGCAGTTTAAACAGGGGGTCAGATGGCAACACCTTC. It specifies CASSLNRGSDGNTF.

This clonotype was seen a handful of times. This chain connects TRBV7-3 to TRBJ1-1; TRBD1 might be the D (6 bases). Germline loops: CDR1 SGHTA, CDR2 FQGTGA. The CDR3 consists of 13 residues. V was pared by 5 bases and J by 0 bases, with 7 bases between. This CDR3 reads CASSRDMNTEAFF. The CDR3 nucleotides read TGTGCCAGCAGCCGGGACATGAACACTGAAGCTTTCTTT.

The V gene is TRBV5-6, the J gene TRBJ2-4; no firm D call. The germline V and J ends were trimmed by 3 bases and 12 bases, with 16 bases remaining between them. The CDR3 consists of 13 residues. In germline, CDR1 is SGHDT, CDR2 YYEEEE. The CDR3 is CASSSPLGLSQYF. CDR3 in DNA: TGTGCCAGCAGCTCACCCCTAGGGTTATCTCAGTACTTC.

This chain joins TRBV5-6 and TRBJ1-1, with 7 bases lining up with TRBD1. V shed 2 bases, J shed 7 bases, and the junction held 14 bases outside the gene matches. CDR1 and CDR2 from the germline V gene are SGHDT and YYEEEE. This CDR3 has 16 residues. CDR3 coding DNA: TGTGCCAGCAGCTTTGACAGGGCGCCGATACCGAATGAAGCTTTCTTT. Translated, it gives CASSFDRAPIPNEAFF.

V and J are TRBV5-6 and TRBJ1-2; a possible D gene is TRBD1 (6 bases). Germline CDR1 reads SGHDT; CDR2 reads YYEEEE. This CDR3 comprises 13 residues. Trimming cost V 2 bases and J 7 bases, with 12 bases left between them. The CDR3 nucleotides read TGTGCCAGCAGCTTCTCGCGGACAGTTGGCTACACCTTC. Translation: CASSFSRTVGYTF.

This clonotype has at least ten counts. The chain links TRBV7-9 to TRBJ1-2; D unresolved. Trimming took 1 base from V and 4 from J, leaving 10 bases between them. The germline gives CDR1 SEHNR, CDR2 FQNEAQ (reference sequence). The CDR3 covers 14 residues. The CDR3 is CASSLVASAYGYTF. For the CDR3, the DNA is TGTGCCAGCAGCTTAGTTGCAAGTGCCTATGGCTACACCTTC.

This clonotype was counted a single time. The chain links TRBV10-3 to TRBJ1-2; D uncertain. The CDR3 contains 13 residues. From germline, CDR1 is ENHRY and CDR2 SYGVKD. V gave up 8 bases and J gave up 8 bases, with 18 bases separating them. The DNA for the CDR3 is TGTGCCATCTCGCCGTCCCCTCTCGAGGGCTACACCTTC. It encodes CAISPSPLEGYTF.

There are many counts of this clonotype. The DNA of the CDR3 is TGCGCCAGCAGCCAAATCACCATGGGGGAAAAACTGTTTTTT. Its protein product is CASSQITMGEKLFF. The V and J genes are TRBV4-3 and TRBJ1-4; D is unclear. CDR1 and CDR2 (germline): LGHNA, YSLEER. This CDR3 region has 14 residues. V was shortened by 2 bases and J by 8 bases, with 12 bases between the two germline ends.

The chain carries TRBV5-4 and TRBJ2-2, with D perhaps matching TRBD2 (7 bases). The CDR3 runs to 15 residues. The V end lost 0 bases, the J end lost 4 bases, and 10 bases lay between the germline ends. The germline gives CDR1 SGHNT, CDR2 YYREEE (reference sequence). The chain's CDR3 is CASSLGGGGTGELFF. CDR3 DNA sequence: TGTGCCAGCAGCTTGGGCGGGGGCGGCACCGGGGAGCTGTTTTTT.

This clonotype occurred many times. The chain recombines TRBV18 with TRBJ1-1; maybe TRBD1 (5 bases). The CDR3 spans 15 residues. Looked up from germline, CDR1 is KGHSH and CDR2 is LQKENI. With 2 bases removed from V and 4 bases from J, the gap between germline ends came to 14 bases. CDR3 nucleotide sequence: TGTGCCAGCTCACCATCCTCGGGACTAGGCACTGAAGCTTTCTTT. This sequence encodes CASSPSSGLGTEAFF.

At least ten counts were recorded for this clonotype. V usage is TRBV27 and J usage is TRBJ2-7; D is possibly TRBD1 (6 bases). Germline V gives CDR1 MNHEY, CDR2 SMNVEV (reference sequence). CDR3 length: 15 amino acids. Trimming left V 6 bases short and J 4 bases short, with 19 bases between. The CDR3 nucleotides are TGTGCCAGCAGCCGTTATTGGGGGCCTCAATACGAGCAGTACTTC. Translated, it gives CASSRYWGPQYEQYF.

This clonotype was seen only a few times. CDR3: CASSVLAVAGGTNEQFF. CDR3 sequence (DNA): TGTGCCAGCAGCGTCCTAGCAGTAGCGGGGGGGACGAATGAGCAGTTCTTC. The chain uses TRBV9 and TRBJ2-1; 11 nucleotides match TRBD2. V was pared by 2 bases and J by 7 bases, with 11 bases of the junction left unmatched. The germline CDR1 and CDR2 sequences are SGDLS and YYNGEE. CDR3 length: 17 residues.

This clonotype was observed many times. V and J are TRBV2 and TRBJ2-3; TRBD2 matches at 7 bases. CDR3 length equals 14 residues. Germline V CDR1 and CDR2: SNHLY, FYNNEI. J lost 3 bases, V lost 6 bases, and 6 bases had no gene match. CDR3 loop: CASSPAGSTDTQYF. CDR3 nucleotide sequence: TGTGCCAGCAGCCCAGCGGGGAGTACAGATACGCAGTATTTT.

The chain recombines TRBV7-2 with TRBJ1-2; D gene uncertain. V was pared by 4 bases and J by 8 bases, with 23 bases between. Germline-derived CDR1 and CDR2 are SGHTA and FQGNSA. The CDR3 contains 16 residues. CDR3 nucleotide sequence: TGTGCCAGCAGCTCCACCCCCCGTCTTCCCGAGTGGGGCTACACCTTC. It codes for CASSSTPRLPEWGYTF.

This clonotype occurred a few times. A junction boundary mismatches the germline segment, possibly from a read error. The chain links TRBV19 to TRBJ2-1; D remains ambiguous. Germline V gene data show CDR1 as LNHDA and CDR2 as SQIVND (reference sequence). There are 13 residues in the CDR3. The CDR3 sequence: CASTLDLYSEQFF. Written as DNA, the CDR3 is TGTGCCAGTACCCTTGACCTATACAGTGAGCAGTTCTTC.

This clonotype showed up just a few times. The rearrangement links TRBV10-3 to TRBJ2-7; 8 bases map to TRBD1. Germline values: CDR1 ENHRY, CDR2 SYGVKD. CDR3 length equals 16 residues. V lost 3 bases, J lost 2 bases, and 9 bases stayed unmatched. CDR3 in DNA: TGTGCCATCAGTGATATTTCGGGACAGGAACCCTACGAGCAGTACTTC. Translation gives CAISDISGQEPYEQYF.

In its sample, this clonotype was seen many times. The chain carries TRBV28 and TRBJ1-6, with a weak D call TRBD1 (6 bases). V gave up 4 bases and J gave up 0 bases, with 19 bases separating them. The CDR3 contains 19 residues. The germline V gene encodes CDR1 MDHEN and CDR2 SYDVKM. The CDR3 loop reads CASSSHYAQGSSYNSPLHF. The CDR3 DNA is TGTGCCAGCAGTTCCCATTACGCGCAGGGGAGCTCCTATAATTCACCCCTCCACTTT.

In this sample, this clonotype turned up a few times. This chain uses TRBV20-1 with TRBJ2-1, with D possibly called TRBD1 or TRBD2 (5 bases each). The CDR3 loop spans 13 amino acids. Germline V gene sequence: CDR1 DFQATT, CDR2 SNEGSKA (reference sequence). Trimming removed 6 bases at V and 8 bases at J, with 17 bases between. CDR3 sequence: CSAHGRGRDEQFF. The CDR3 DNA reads TGCAGTGCCCATGGCCGGGGCCGTGATGAGCAGTTCTTC.

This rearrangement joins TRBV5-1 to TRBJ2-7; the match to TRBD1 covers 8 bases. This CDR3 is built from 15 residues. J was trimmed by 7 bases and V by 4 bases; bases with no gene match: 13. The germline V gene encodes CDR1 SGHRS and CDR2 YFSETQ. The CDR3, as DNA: TGCGCCAGCAGCCCATCATACGGACAGGGCCGGGAGCAGTACTTC. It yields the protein CASSPSYGQGREQYF.

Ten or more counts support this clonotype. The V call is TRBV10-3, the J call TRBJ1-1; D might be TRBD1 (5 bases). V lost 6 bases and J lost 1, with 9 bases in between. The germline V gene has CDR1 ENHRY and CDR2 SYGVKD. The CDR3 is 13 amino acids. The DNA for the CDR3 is TGTGCCATCAGGACAGTAACGAACACTGAAGCTTTCTTT. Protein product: CAIRTVTNTEAFF.

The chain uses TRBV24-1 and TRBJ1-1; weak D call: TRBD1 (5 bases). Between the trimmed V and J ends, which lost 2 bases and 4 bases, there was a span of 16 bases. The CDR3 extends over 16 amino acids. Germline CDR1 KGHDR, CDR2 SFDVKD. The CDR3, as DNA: TGTGCCACCAGTGATTCACGTTTGCAGGGCGGCACTGAAGCTTTCTTT. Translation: CATSDSRLQGGTEAFF.

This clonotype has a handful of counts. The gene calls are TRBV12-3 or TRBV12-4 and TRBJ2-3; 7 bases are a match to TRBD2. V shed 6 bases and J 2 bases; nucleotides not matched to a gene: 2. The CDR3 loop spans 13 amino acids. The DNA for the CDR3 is TGTGCCAGCAGCCGGGGGGACACAGATACGCAGTATTTT. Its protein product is CASSRGDTDTQYF.

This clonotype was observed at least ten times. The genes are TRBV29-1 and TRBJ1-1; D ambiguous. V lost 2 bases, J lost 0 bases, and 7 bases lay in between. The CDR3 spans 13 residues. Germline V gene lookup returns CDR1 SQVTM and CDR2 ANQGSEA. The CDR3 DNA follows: TGCAGCGTTGAACCCAGGATGAACACTGAAGCTTTCTTT. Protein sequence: CSVEPRMNTEAFF.